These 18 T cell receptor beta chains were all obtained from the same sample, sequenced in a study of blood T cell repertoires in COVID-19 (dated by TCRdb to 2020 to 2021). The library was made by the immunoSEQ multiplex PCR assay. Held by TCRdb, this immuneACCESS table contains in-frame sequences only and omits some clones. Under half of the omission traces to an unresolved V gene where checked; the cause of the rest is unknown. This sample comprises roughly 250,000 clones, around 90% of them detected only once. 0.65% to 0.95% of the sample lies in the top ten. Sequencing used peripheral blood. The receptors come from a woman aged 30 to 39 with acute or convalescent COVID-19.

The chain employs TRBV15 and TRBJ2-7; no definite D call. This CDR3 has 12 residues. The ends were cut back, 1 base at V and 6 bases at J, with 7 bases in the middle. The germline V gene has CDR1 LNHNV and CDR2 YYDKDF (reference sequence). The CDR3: CATSRVSREQYF. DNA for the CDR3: TGTGCCACCAGCAGAGTGAGCCGCGAGCAGTACTTC.

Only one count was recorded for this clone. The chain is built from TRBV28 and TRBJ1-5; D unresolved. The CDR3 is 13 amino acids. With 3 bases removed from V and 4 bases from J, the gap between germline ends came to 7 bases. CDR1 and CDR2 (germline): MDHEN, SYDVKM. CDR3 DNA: TGTGCCAGCAGTTTTGCGGAAAATCAGCCCCAGCATTTT. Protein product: CASSFAENQPQHF.

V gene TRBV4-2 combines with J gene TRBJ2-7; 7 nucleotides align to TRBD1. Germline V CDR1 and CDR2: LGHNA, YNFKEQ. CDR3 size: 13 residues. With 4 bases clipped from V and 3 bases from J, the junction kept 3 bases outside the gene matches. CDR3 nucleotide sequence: TGTGCCAGCAGCCCCCGGGACAGCTACGAGCAGTACTTC. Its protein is CASSPRDSYEQYF.

The CDR3 reads CASSPGRAGNTIYF. The CDR3 DNA follows: TGTGCCAGCAGCCCAGGCAGGGCTGGAAACACCATATATTTT. This rearrangement joins TRBV6-5 to TRBJ1-3, with D possibly matching TRBD1 (5 bases). There are 14 residues in the CDR3. CDR1 is MNHEY and CDR2 is SVGAGI in the germline V gene. Trimming stripped 6 bases from V and 2 bases from J, with 11 bases between.

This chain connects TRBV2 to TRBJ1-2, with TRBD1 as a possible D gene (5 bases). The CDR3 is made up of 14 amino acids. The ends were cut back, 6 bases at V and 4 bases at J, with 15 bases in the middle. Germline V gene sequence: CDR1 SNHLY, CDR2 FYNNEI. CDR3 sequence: CASRDRGLRYGYTF. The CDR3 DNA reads TGTGCCAGCAGGGACCGGGGGTTACGCTATGGCTACACCTTC.

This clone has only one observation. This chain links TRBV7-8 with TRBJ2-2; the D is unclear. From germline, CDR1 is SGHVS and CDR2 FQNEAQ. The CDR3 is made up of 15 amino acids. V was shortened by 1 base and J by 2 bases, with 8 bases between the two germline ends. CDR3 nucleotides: TGTGCCAGCAGCTTAGTTCCTAGTAACACCGGGGAGCTGTTTTTT. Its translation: CASSLVPSNTGELFF.

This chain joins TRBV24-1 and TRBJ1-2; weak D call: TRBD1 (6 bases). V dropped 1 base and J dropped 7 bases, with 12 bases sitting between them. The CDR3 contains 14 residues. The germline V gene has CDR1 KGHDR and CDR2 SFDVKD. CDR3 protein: CATSDFTGSSGYTF. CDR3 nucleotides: TGTGCCACCAGTGATTTTACAGGGTCCAGTGGCTACACCTTC.

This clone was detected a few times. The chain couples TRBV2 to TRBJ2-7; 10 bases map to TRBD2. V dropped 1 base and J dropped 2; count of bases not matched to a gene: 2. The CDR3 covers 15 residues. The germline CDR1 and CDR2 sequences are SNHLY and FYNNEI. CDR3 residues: CASSEDSGRPYEQYF. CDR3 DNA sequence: TGTGCCAGCAGTGAAGATAGCGGGAGGCCCTACGAGCAGTACTTC.

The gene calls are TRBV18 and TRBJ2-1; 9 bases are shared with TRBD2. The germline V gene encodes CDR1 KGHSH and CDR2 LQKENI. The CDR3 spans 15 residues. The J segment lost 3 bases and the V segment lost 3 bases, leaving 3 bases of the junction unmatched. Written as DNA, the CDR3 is TGTGCCAGCTCACCGCGTAGCGGGAGCTACAATGAGCAGTTCTTC. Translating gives CASSPRSGSYNEQFF.

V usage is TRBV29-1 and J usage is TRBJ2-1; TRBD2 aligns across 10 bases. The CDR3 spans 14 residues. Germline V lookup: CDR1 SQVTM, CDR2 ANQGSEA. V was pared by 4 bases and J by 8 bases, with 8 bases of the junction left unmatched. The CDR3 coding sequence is TGCAGCGTTGCCCCTAGCGGGAGTTGGGATGAGCAGTTCTTC. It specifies CSVAPSGSWDEQFF.

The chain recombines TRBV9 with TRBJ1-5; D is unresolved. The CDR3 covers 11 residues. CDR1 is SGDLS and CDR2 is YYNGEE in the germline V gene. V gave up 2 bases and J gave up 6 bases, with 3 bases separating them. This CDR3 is CASSVFQPQHF. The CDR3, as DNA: TGTGCCAGCAGCGTCTTTCAGCCCCAGCATTTT.

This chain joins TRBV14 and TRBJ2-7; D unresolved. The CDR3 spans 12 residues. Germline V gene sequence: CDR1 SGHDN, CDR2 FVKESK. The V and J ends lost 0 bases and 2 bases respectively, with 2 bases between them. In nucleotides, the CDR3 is TGTGCCAGCAGCCAAGACACCTACGAGCAGTACTTC. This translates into CASSQDTYEQYF.

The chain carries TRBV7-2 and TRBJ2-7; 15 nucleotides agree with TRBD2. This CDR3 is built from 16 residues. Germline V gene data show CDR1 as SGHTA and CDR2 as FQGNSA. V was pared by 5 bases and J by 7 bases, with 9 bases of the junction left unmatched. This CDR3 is CASSPRTSGRAQEQYF. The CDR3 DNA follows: TGTGCCAGCAGCCCCCGGACTAGCGGGAGGGCCCAAGAGCAGTACTTC.

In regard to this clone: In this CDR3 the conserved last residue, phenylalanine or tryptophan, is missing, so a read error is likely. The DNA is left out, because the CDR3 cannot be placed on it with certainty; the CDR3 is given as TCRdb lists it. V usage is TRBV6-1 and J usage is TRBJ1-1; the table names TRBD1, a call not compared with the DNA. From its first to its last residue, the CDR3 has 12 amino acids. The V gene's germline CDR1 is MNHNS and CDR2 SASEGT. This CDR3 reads CASSEMGQRVVC.

The chain's CDR3 is CAWSVGDRAQETQYF. In DNA, the CDR3 is TGTGCCTGGAGTGTAGGGGACAGGGCCCAAGAGACCCAGTACTTC. The gene calls are TRBV30 and TRBJ2-5, with 9 bases that match TRBD1. The CDR3 sequence is 15 residues long. Germline CDR1 reads GTSNPN; CDR2 reads SVGIG (reference sequence). V shed 0 bases and J 1 base; nucleotides not matched to a gene: 3.

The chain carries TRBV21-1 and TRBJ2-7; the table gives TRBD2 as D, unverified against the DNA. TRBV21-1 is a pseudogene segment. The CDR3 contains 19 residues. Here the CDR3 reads CASRLSGVQREGRAYEQYF. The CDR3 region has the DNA TGTGCCAGCAGACTTAGCGGGGTACAGCGGGAGGGCCGGGCCTACGAGCAGTACTTC.

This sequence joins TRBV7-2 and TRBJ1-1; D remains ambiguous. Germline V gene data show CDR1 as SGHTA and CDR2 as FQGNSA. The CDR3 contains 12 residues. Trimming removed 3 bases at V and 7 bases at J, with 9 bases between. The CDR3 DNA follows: TGTGCCAGCAGCTTCGAGGTCGGTGAAGCTTTCTTT. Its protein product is CASSFEVGEAFF.

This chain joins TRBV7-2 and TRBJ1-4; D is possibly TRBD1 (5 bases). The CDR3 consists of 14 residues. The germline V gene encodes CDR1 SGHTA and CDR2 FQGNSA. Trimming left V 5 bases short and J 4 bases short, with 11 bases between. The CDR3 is CASSPWGVNEKLFF. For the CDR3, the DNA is TGTGCCAGCAGCCCCTGGGGCGTTAATGAAAAACTGTTTTTT.